One T cell receptor beta chain is described in this entry. Its antigen remains unknown. Both 60 Vbeta primers and 13 Jbeta primers went into the PCR. This table comes from immunoSEQ multiplex PCR, and its TCRdb copy is limited to in-frame clones, with some not included. The repertoire holds a few hundred thousand clones, with 81% as singletons. This entry belongs to a study of cytomegalovirus exposure and HLA in healthy donors. Study findings and constraints: Some segments of the V type, notably TRBV6-2 and TRBV6-3, were excluded as indistinguishable.

The CDR3 runs to 15 residues. The V and J ends lost 5 bases and 2 bases, in that order; junction bases with no gene match: 4. From germline, CDR1 is MDHEN and CDR2 SYDVKM. At collection, donors were nominally healthy, but unrecorded immune exposures were probable. The sample comprised PBMCs. The TCR sequence derives from a woman aged 60 to 75 in good health and CMV-seropositive. The genes are TRBV28 and TRBJ1-3; 9 bases are shared with TRBD1. The CDR3 region is CASSTRTGAGNTIYF. In DNA form, the CDR3 reads TGTGCCAGCAGTACCAGGACAGGGGCTGGAAACACCATATATTTT.